This T cell receptor (beta chain) originates from a study of cytomegalovirus exposure and HLA in healthy donors (TCRdb year 2017). Regarding the research as a whole: According to a later analysis, the 120 validation repertoires were produced on the same platform as the 700 or so repertoires of the first cohort. The aim of the study was to test whether cataloging public T cell receptors could identify signatures of past pathogen exposure. In addition to the first cohort of 666 subjects, a separate validation cohort of 130 or so different subjects was used. The study combined high-throughput TCR immunosequencing, statistical association of individual TCRs with disease status, and machine learning to predict cytomegalovirus infection status.

Donors formed part of the validation cohort, which comprised about 130 subjects and was distinct from the first cohort of 550 to 850 subjects. Regarding this clone: Its target antigen remains unknown. Base qualities were left out, and no much larger clone turns up one base away.

Results the study describes overall, beyond this receptor: A total of fewer than 200 TCR beta chains were listed by the study as associated with cytomegalovirus. The validation cohort had no HLA typing available for a later analysis, so co-occurrence within that cohort was assessed over all 110 or so repertoires. Subsequent analysis determined that TCRs grouped into clusters in the first cohort also showed a tendency toward co-occurrence across the approximately 110 validation repertoires, and approximately 94% of cluster scores exceeded 0. Across donors, most TCR sequences were observed very rarely, whereas some public TCRs were present in many individuals. A few of the identified cytomegalovirus-associated TCR beta chains were confirmed in vitro to be specific for cytomegalovirus antigens. The authors suggested that the approach could potentially be generalized to other disease states and immunological phenotypes. Cytomegalovirus status was reported to be diagnosed by the classifier with high specificity and sensitivity in both the original and validation cohorts.

The library relied on the immunoSEQ multiplex PCR assay. As for the authors' bioinformatics: A statistical classification framework was developed to diagnose cytomegalovirus status using the catalog of TCR beta chain sequences. As stored in TCRdb, this immuneACCESS dataset retains in-frame rearrangements with V and J assigned. A fraction of the clones does not appear; measured against another copy, unresolved V genes explain less than half of the discrepancy, and the remainder lacks a known reason. That table furnishes V, J and clone size, whereas the DNA furnished D and trimming. A total of approximately 97,000 clones appear in this sample, about 95% of them only once. 0.89% of the sample rests with the top ten. Material for sequencing was PBMCs. The receptor was isolated from a woman in her late teens or twenties in good health and CMV-seronegative.

The DNA is as follows: TGTGCCAGCAGCCCCTCGACGGGAGGTATTGGAGAGACCCAGTACTTC. Its product reads: CASSPSTGGIGETQYF. The V gene is TRBV9 and the J gene is TRBJ2-5, and TRBD2 matches 7 of the central bases. The junction shows trimming of 4 bases on V and 4 bases on J, and the gene matches do not reach 13 bases of it. The CDR3, from cysteine to phenylalanine, totals 16 residues. Only CDR3 DNA is held: 48 bases, read in frame from base 1. Reading the germline V gene gives CDR1 SGDLS and CDR2 YYNGEE.